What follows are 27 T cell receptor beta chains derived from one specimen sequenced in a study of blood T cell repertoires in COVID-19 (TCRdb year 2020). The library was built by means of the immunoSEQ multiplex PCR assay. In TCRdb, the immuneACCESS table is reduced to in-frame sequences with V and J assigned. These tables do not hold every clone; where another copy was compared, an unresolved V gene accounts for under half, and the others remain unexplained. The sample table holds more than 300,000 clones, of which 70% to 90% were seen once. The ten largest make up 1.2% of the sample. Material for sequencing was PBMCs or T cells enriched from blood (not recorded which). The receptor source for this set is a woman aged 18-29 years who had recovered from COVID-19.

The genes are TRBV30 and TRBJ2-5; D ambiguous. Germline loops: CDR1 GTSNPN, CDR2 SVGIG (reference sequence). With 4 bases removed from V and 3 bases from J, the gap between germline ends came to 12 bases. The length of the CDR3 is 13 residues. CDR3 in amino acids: CAWNERVKETQYF. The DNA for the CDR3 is TGTGCCTGGAATGAACGGGTTAAAGAGACCCAGTACTTC.

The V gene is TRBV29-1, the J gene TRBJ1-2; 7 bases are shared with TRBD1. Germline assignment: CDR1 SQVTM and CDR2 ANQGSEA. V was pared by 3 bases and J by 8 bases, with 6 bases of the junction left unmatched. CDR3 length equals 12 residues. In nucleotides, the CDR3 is TGCAGCGTTGACGCGACAGGGAGAGGCTACACCTTC. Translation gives CSVDATGRGYTF.

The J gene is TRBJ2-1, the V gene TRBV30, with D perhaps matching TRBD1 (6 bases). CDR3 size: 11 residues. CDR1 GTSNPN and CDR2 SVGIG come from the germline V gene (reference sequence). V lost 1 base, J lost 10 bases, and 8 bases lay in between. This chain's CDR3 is CAWSGRGEQFF. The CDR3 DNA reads TGTGCCTGGAGTGGCAGGGGAGAGCAGTTCTTC.

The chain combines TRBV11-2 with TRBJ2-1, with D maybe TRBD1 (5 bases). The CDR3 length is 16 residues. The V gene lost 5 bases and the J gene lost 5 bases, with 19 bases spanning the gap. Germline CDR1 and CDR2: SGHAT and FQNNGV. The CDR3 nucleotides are TGTGCCAGCAGCCCACCCACCAGGGATCCGGACAATGAGCAGTTCTTC. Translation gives CASSPPTRDPDNEQFF. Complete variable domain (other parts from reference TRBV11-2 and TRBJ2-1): EAGVAQSPRYKIIEKRQSVAFWCNPISGHATLYWYQQILGQGPKLLIQFQNNGVVDDSQLPKDRFSAERLKGVDSTLKIQPAKLEDSAVYLCASSPPTRDPDNEQFFGPGTRLTVL.

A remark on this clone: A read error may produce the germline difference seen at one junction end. CDR3 amino acids: CASSSGLRQTNTGELFF. The DNA of the CDR3 is TGTGCTAGCAGCTCCGGTCTCAGACAGACGAACACCGGGGAGCTGTTTTTT. The V and J genes are TRBV7-7 and TRBJ2-2; a weak D match, TRBD1 (5 bases). CDR1 is SSHAT and CDR2 is FNYEAQ in the germline V gene (reference sequence). The CDR3 contains 17 residues. The variable domain in full, with the rest retrieved from reference TRBV7-7 and TRBJ2-2, is GAGVSQSPRYKVTKRGQDVTLRCDPISSHATLYWYQQALGQGPEFLTYFNYEAQPDKSGLPSDRFSAERPEGSISTLTIQRTEQRDSAMYRCASSSGLRQTNTGELFFGEGSRLTVL.

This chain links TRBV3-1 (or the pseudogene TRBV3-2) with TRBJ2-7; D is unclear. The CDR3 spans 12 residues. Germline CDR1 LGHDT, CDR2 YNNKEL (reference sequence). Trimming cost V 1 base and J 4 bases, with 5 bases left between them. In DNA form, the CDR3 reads TGTGCCAGCAGCCAAGCACGGTACGAGCAGTACTTC. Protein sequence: CASSQARYEQYF.

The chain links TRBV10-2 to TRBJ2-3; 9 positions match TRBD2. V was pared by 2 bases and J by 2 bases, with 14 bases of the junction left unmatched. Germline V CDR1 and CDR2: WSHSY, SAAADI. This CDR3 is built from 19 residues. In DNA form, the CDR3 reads TGCGCCAGCAGTGAGGTCCAGCGGGGGGCTGAGGGGGCCACAGATACGCAGTATTTT. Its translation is CASSEVQRGAEGATDTQYF.

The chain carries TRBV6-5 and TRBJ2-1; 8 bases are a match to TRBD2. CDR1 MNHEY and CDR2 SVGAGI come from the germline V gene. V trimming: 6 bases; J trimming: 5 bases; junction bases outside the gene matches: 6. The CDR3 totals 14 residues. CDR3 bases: TGTGCCAGCAGCCGGGGGGGCCAAAACAATGAGCAGTTCTTC. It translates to CASSRGGQNNEQFF.

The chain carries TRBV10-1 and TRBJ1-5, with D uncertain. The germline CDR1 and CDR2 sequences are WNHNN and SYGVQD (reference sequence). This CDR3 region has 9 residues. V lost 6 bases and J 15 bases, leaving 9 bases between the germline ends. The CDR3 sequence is CASSEGLHF. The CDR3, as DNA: TGCGCCAGCAGCGAAGGACTGCATTTT.

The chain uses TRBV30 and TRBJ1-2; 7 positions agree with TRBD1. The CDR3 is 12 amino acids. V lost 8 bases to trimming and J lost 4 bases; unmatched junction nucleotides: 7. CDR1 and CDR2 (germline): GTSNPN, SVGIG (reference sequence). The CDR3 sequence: CAGTGTAYGYTF. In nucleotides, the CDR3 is TGTGCCGGAACCGGGACAGCCTATGGCTACACCTTC.

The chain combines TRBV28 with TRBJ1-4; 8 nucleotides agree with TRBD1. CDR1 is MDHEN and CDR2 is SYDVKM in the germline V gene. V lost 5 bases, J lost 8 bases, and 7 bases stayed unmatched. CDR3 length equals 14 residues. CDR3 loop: CASSPGQAQEKLFF. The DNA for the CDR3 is TGTGCCAGCAGTCCGGGACAGGCCCAAGAAAAACTGTTTTTT.

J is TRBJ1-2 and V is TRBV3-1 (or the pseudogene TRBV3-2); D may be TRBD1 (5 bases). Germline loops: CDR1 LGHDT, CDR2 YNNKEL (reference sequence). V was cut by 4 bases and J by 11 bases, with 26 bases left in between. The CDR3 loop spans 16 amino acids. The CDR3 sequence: CASSRILPATGEGYTF. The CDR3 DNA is TGTGCCAGCAGCCGTATTCTACCGGCAACAGGAGAAGGTTACACCTTC.

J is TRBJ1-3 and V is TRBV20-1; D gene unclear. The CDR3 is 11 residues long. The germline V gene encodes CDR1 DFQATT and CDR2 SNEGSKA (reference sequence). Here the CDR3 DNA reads TGCAGCGCCGGGATGGCGAACACCATATATTTT. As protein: CSAGMANTIYF.

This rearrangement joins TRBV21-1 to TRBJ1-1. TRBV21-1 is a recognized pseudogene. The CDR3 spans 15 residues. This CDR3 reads CASSTPRGRNTEAFF. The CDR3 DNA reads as TGTGCCAGCAGCACCCCTCGGGGTAGAAACACTGAAGCTTTCTTT.

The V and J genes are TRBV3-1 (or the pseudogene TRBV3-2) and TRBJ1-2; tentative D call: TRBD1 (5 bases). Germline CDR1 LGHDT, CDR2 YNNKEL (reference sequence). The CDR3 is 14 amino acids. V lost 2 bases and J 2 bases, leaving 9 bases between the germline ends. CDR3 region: CASSQQGGNYGYTF. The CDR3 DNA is TGTGCCAGCAGCCAACAGGGCGGAAACTATGGCTACACCTTC.

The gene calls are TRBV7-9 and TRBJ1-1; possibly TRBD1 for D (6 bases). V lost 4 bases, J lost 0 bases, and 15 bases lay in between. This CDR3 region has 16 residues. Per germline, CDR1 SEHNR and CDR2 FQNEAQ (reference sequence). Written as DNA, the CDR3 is TGTGCCAGCAGCTCTAGAGGAGGACAGCTGAACACTGAAGCTTTCTTT. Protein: CASSSRGGQLNTEAFF.

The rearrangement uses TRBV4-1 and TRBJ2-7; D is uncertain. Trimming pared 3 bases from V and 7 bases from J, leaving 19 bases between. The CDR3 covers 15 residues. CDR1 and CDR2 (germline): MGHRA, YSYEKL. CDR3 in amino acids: CASSQMQLADGEQYF. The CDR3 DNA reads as TGCGCCAGCAGCCAGATGCAATTAGCAGATGGGGAGCAGTACTTC.

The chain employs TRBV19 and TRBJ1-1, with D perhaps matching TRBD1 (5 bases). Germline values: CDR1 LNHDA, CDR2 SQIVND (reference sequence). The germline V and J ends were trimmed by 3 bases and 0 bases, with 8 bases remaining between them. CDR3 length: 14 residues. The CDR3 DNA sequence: TGTGCCAGTAGTATGACAGCTATGAACACTGAAGCTTTCTTT. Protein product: CASSMTAMNTEAFF.

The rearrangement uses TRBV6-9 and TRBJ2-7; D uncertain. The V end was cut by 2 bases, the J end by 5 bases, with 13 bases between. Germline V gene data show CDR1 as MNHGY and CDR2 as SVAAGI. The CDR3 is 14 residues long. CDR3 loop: CASSYGLSPHEQYF. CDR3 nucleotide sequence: TGTGCCAGCAGTTATGGGCTCTCTCCCCACGAGCAGTACTTC.

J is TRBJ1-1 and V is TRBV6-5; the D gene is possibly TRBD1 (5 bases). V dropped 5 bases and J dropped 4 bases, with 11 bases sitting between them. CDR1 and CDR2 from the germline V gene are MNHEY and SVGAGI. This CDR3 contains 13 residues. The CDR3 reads CASSTGGVTEAFF. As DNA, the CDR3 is TGTGCCAGCAGTACCGGGGGAGTCACTGAAGCTTTCTTT.

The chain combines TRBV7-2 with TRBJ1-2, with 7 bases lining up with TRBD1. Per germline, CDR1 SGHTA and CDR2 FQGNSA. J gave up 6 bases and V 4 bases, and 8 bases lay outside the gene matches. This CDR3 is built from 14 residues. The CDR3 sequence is CASSSPGGGHGYTF. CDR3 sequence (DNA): TGTGCCAGCAGCTCCCCGGGAGGGGGCCATGGCTACACCTTC.

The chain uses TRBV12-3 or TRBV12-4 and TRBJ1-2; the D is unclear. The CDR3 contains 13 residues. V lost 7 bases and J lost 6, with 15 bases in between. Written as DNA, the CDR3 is TGTGCCAGCACCCTCTTACTAGGTCATGGCTACACCTTC. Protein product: CASTLLLGHGYTF.

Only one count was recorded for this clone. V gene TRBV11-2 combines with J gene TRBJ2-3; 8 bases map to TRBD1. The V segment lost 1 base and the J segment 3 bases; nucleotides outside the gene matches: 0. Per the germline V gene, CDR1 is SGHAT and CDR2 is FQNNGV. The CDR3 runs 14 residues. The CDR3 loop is CASSLGQGTDTQYF. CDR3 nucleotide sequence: TGTGCCAGCAGCTTAGGACAGGGGACAGATACGCAGTATTTT.

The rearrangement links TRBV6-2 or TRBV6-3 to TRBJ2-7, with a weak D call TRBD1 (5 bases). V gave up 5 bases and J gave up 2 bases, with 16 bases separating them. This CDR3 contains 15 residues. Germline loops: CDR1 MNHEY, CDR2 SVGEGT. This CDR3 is CASSHPVYRTYEQYF. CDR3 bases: TGTGCCAGCAGTCACCCGGTCTACAGGACCTACGAGCAGTACTTC.

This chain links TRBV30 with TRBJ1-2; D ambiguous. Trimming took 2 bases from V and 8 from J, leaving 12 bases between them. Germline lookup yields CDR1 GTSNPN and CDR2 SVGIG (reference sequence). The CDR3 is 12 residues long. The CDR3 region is CAWSTRREGYTF. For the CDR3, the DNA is TGTGCCTGGAGTACCCGTCGGGAGGGCTACACCTTC.

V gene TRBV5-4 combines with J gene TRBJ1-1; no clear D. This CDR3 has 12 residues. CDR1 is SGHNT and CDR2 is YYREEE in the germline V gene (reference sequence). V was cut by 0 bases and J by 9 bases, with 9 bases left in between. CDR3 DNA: TGTGCCAGCAGCTTGGCCAACGGGAAAGCTTTCTTT. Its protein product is CASSLANGKAFF.

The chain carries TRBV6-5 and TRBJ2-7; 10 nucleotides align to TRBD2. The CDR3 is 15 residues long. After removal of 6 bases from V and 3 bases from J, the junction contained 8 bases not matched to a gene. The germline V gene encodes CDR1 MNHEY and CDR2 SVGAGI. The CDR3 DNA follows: TGTGCCAGCAGACAAAGCGGGGGGGCCTTCTACGAGCAGTACTTC. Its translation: CASRQSGGAFYEQYF.